This is a list of T cell receptor beta chains from one sample in a study of CD8 T cells in Susac syndrome. Each CDR3 protein gets one entry after TCRdb re-called the immunoSEQ multiplex PCR reads with MiXCR. The sample lists about 240,000 distinct CDR3 sequences; about 96% were seen once. Specimen: CD4+ T cells from PBMCs. Source of these receptors: a human donor with Susac syndrome. Both conserved end residues are part of each CDR3. D genes are given only for firm matches. Clone size is given for some rows only: seen once, a few or many times, or a class if the clone is expanded.

>TRBJ2-4|TRBD1|.|TRBV15
TGTGCCACCAGCAGAGGGGGACAGGGACTAGCCAAAAACATTCAGTACTTC
CATSRGGQGLAKNIQYF
>TRBJ2-1|TRBD2|.|TRBV7-9
TGTGCCAGCAGCTTAGCGCTGGCTAGCGGGAGGGCCCTGCGAGTTGAGCAGTTCTTC
CASSLALASGRALRVEQFF
>TRBJ2-7|.|once|TRBV9
TGTGCCAGCAGCCCCGACGCGGGACGCACCTACGAGCAGTACTTC
CASSPDAGRTYEQYF
>TRBJ2-7|TRBD1|.|TRBV6-6
TGTGCCAGCACGGGACAGGGGAGCCCCTACGAGCAGTACTTC
CASTGQGSPYEQYF
>TRBJ2-7|TRBD1|.|TRBV29-1
TGCAGCGTCCCGGGACAGGGATCCTACGAGCAGTACTTC
CSVPGQGSYEQYF
>TRBJ2-3|.|.|TRBV6-1
TGTGCCAGCAGGCCCTGGGGCGGACGGATCACAGATACGCAGTATTTT
CASRPWGGRITDTQYF
>TRBJ1-1|TRBD1|.|TRBV28
TGTGCCAGCAGTGGGACAGGCCCGAACACTGAAGCTTTCTTT
CASSGTGPNTEAFF
>TRBJ2-1|TRBD2|.|TRBV30
TGTGCCTGGAGTGTTACAGCGGGGTACAATGAGCAGTTCTTC
CAWSVTAGYNEQFF
>TRBJ1-1|.|.|TRBV5-4
TGTGCCAGCAGCTCGAGCCGGGCAGGGAACACTGAAGCTTTCTTT
CASSSSRAGNTEAFF
>TRBJ1-5|.|.|TRBV29-1
TGCAGCGTTGAGATCATTTGGGGTCAGCCCCAGCATTTT
CSVEIIWGQPQHF
>TRBJ2-7|.|.|TRBV3-1
TGTGCCAGCAGCCTCCGGGACACAACCTACGAGCAGTACTTC
CASSLRDTTYEQYF
>TRBJ2-2|.|.|TRBV25-1
TGTGCCAGCAGTGAAAGGAGACTCGTTCGCGGGGAGCTGTTTTTT
CASSERRLVRGELFF
>TRBJ2-4|TRBD2|.|TRBV28
TGTGCCAGCATCGGGACTAGCTCCAAAAACATTCAGTACTTC
CASIGTSSKNIQYF
>TRBJ2-7|TRBD2|.|TRBV27
TGTGCCAGCAGTTTGTGGCTAGCGGGAAGGTACGAGCAGTACTTC
CASSLWLAGRYEQYF
>TRBJ2-1|.|.|TRBV19
TGTGCCAGTAGTATAGATTCCCGGAGGCAGTTCTTC
CASSIDSRRQFF
>TRBJ2-4|.|.|TRBV21-1
TGTGCCATCTTACAGGGGTTAGCCAAAAACATTCAGTACTTC
CAILQGLAKNIQYF
>TRBJ1-5|.|once|TRBV10-1
TGCGCCAGCACCGCGGGGCGGTTTAGCAATCAGCCCCAGCATTTT
CASTAGRFSNQPQHF
>TRBJ2-3|.|.|TRBV20-1
TGCAGTGCTAGAAAGGGGGGAGCAGATACGCAGTATTTT
CSARKGGADTQYF
>TRBJ1-1|TRBD1|.|TRBV5-1
TGCGCCAGCGGCAGGGGACAGAGGAACACTGAAGCTTTCTTT
CASGRGQRNTEAFF
>TRBJ2-3|TRBD2|.|TRBV20-1
TGCAGTGCTGCTAGGACTAGCGGGAGAAGGGGATTTAGCACAGATACGCAGTATTTT
CSAARTSGRRGFSTDTQYF
>TRBJ2-7|.|.|TRBV7-9
TGTGCCAGCAGCCCGCTGCAGTACGAGCAGTACTTC
CASSPLQYEQYF
>TRBJ1-5|TRBD1|.|TRBV19
TGTGCCAGTAGTCTGTCCCAGGGGGTAAACCAGCCCCAGCATTTT
CASSLSQGVNQPQHF
>TRBJ2-1|TRBD2|.|TRBV5-4
TGTGCCAGCAGCTTGTGGGGACTAGCCCTGGGGCAGTTCTTC
CASSLWGLALGQFF
>TRBJ2-3|TRBD2|.|TRBV18
TGTGCCAGCTCACCTGGACTAGCGGGAGCGGCTACGCAGTATTTT
CASSPGLAGAATQYF
>TRBJ2-7|TRBD1|.|TRBV10-3
TGTGCCATCAAGGGACAGGGGGCCTACGAGCAGTACTTC
CAIKGQGAYEQYF
>TRBJ2-5|TRBD1|.|TRBV5-4
TGTGCCAGCAGCTTTCAATCTGACAGGGTACCCCAGTACTTC
CASSFQSDRVPQYF
>TRBJ1-5|TRBD1|.|TRBV11-2
TGTGCCAGCAGGCCGGCGGGACAGGGTTGCGGAAATCAGCCCCAGCATTTT
CASRPAGQGCGNQPQHF
>TRBJ2-5|.|once|TRBV7-9
TGTGCCAGCAGCTTCGACACGAAAGAGACCCAGTACTTC
CASSFDTKETQYF
>TRBJ2-7|.|.|TRBV4-2
TGTGCCAGCAGCCAAGCAGATTCTTACTACGAGCAGTACTTC
CASSQADSYYEQYF
>TRBJ2-3|.|.|TRBV5-1
TGCGCCAGCAACAAAGACGAGAATACGCAGTATTTT
CASNKDENTQYF
>TRBJ2-1|TRBD1|.|TRBV27
TGTGCCAGCACCCTTGACAGGGGCACCTACAATGAGCAGTTCTTC
CASTLDRGTYNEQFF
>TRBJ2-2|TRBD2|.|TRBV20-1
TGCAGTGCTAGAGATCACCGGGGGGCGAACACCGGGGAGCTGTTTTTT
CSARDHRGANTGELFF
>TRBJ2-5|.|few|TRBV18
TGTGCCAGCTCACCACCGTGGGGTGAGACCCAGTACTTC
CASSPPWGETQYF
>TRBJ2-4|TRBD2|.|TRBV5-1
TGCGCCAGCACCCAAGAAGCGGGAGGAAACATTCAGTACTTC
CASTQEAGGNIQYF
>TRBJ2-6|.|.|TRBV12-3/TRBV12-4
TGTGCCAGCAGTCCCAACTTCTCTTCTGGGGCCAACGTCCTGACTTTC
CASSPNFSSGANVLTF
>TRBJ2-7|TRBD1|.|TRBV29-1
TGCAGCGCTATTCCGGGACAGGGGAAGTACGAGCAGTACTTC
CSAIPGQGKYEQYF
>TRBJ1-1|TRBD1|once|TRBV5-5
TGTGCCAGCAGCCCCGGCGCACAGGGGGGCACTGAAGCTTTCTTT
CASSPGAQGGTEAFF
>TRBJ2-7|TRBD1|.|TRBV7-3
TGTGCCAGCAGCCCCGGGACAGGGGAGGACGAGCAGTACTTC
CASSPGTGEDEQYF
>TRBJ2-1|TRBD2|once|TRBV20-1
TGCAGTGCTCTCACTAGCGGTTATACTGGTGAGCAGTTCTTC
CSALTSGYTGEQFF
>TRBJ2-7|.|.|TRBV2
TGTGCCAGCAGTGTTCCGTACGAGCAGTACTTC
CASSVPYEQYF